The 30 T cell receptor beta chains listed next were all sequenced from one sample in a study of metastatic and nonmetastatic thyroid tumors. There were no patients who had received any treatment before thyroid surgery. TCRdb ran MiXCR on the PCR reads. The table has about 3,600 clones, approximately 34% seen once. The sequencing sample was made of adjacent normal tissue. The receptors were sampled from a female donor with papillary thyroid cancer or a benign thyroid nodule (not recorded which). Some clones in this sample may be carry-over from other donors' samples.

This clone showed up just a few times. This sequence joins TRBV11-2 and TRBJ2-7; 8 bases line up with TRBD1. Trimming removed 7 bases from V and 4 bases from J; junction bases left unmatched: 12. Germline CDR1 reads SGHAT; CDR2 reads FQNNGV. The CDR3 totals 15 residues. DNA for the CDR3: TGTGCCAGCAAACCAGGGGGCGCCGCCCCATACGAGCAGTACTTC. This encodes CASKPGGAAPYEQYF.

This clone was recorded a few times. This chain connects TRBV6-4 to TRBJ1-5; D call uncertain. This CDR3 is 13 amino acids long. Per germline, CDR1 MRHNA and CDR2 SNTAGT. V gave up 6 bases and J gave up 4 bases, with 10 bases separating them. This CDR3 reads CASRSALNQPQHF. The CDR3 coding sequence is TGTGCCAGCAGATCAGCCCTAAATCAGCCCCAGCATTTT.

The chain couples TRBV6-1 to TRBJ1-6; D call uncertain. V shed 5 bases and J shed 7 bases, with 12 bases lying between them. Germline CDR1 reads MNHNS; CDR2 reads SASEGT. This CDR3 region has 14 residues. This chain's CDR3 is CASSTRAFNSPLHF. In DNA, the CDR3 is TGTGCCAGCAGTACCCGGGCCTTCAATTCACCCCTCCACTTT.

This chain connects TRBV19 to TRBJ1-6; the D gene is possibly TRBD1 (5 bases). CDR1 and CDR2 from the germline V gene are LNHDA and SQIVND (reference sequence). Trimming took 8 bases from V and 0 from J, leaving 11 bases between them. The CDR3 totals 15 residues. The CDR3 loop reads CASLPGSSYNSPLHF. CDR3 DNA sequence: TGTGCCAGTCTGCCAGGGAGCTCCTATAATTCACCCCTCCACTTT.

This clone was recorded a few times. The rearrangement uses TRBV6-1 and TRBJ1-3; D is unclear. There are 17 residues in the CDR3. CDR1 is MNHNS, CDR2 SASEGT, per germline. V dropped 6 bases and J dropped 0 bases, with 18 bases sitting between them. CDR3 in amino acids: CASRVHFEENSGNTIYF. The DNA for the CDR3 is TGTGCCAGCAGGGTGCATTTTGAGGAAAACTCTGGAAACACCATATATTTT.

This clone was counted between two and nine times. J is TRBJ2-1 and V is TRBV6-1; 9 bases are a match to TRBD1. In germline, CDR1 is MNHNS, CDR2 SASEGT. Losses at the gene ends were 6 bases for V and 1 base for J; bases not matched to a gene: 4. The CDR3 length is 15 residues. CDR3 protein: CASRTGQGSYNEQFF. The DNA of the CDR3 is TGTGCCAGCAGGACGGGACAGGGATCCTACAATGAGCAGTTCTTC.

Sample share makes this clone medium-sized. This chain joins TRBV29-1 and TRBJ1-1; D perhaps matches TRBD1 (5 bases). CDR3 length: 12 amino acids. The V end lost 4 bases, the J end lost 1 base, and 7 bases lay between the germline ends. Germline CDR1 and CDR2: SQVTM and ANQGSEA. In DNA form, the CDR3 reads TGCAGCGTTGGGGGGAAGAACACTGAAGCTTTCTTT. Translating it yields CSVGGKNTEAFF. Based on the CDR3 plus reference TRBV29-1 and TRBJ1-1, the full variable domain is SAVISQKPSRDICQRGTSLTIQCQVDSQVTMMFWYRQQPGQSLTLIATANQGSEATYESGFVIDKFPISRPNLTFSTLTVSNMSPEDSSIYLCSVGGKNTEAFFGQGTRLTVV.

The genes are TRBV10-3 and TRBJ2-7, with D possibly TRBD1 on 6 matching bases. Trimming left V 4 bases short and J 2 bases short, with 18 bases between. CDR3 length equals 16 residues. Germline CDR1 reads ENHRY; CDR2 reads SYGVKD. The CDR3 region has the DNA TGTGCCATCAGTGGGATCGACAGGATTCAAACCTACGAGCAGTACTTC. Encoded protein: CAISGIDRIQTYEQYF.

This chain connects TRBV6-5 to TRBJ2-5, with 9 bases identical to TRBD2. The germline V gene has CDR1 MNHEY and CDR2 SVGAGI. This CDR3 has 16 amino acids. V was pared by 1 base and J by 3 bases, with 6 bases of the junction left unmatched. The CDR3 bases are TGTGCCAGCAGTTACTACGGCGGGAGGGTTGAAGAGACCCAGTACTTC. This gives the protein CASSYYGGRVEETQYF.

DNA of the CDR3: TGTGCCAGCAGCCAAGCGAGCGCAGGGCATGGGGGGGTGAACACTGAAGCTTTCTTT. Residues: CASSQASAGHGGVNTEAFF. The J gene is TRBJ1-1, the V gene TRBV3-1; a possible D gene is TRBD1 (5 bases). V lost 1 base to trimming and J lost 0 bases, with 21 bases between them. CDR3 length equals 19 residues. Germline CDR1 LGHDT, CDR2 YNNKEL (reference sequence).

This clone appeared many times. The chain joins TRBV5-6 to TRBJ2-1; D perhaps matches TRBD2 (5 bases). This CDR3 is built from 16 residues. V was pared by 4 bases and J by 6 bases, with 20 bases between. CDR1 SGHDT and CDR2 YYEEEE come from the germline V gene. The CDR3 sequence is CASSVPSRTAANEQFF. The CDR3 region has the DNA TGTGCCAGCAGCGTCCCCTCCCGGACTGCAGCCAATGAGCAGTTCTTC.

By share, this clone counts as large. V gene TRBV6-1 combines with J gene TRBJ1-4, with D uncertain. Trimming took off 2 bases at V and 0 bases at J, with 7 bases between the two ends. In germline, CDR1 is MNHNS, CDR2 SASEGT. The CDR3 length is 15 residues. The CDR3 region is CASSESWATNEKLFF. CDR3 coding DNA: TGTGCCAGCAGTGAAAGCTGGGCAACTAATGAAAAACTGTTTTTT.

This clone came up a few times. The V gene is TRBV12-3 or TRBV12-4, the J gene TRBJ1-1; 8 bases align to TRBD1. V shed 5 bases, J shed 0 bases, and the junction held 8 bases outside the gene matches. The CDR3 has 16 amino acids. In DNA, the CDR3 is TGTGCCAGCAGTCCAGGGACAGGAGGGATGAACACTGAAGCTTTCTTT. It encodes CASSPGTGGMNTEAFF.

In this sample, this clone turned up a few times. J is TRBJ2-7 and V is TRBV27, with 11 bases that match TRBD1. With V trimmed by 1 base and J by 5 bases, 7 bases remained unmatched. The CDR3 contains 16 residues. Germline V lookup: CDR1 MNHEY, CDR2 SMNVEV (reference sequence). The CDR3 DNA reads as TGTGCCAGCAGTTTATGGACCGGGACAGGGGGGCACGAGCAGTACTTC. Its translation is CASSLWTGTGGHEQYF.

The CDR3 DNA is TGTGCCAGCAGCCCGGACGGGATTAGAGCTTTCTTT. As protein: CASSPDGIRAFF. V usage is TRBV11-2 and J usage is TRBJ1-1; no definite D call. Germline CDR1 is SGHAT and CDR2 is FQNNGV. CDR3 length: 12 amino acids. V was trimmed by 5 bases and J by 10 bases, leaving 14 bases between them.

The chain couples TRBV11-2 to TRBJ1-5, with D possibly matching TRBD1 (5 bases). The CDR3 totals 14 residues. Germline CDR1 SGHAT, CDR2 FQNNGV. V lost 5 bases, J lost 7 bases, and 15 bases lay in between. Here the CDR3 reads CASSRRDGEQPQHF. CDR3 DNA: TGTGCCAGCAGCAGGAGGGACGGGGAGCAGCCCCAGCATTTT.

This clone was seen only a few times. In DNA form, the CDR3 reads TGTGCCAGCAGCCTCCAGGAGGCTGGAAACACCATATATTTT. Residues: CASSLQEAGNTIYF. The J gene is TRBJ1-3, the V gene TRBV2; no definite D call. Trimming left V 6 bases short and J 2 bases short, with 11 bases between. This CDR3 contains 14 residues. Germline V CDR1 and CDR2: SNHLY, FYNNEI.

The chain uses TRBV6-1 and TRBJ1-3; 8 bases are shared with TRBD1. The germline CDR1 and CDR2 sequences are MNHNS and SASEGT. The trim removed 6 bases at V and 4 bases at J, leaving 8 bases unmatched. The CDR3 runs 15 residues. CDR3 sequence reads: CASRKTGADGNTIYF. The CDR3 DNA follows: TGTGCCAGCAGGAAGACAGGGGCGGACGGAAACACCATATATTTT.

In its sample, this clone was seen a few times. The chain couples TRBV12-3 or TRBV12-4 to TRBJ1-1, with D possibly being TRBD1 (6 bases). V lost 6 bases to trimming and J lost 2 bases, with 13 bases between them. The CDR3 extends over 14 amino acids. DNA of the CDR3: TGTGCCAGCAGCAAGACAGGACCTAACACTGAAGCTTTCTTT. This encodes CASSKTGPNTEAFF.

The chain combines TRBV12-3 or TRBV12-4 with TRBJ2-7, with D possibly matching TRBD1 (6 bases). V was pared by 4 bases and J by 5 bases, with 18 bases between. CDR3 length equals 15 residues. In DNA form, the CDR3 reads TGTGCCAGCAGTTCCACCGGTACAGGGAGACACGAGCAGTACTTC. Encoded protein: CASSSTGTGRHEQYF.

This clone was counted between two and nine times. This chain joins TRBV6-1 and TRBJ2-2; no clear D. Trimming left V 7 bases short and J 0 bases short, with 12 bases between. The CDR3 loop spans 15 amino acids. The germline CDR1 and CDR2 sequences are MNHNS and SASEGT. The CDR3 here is CASMEQLANTGELFF. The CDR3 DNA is TGTGCCAGCATGGAACAGTTGGCGAACACCGGGGAGCTGTTTTTT.

The CDR3 sequence: CASSAHGSGGTDTQYF. As DNA, the CDR3 is TGTGCCAGCAGCGCCCACGGCAGCGGGGGCACAGATACGCAGTATTTT. This sequence joins TRBV11-2 and TRBJ2-3; 7 nucleotides agree with TRBD2. The germline V gene has CDR1 SGHAT and CDR2 FQNNGV. There are 16 residues in the CDR3. Germline trimming cut 5 bases from V and 1 base from J; bases unmatched to any gene: 9.

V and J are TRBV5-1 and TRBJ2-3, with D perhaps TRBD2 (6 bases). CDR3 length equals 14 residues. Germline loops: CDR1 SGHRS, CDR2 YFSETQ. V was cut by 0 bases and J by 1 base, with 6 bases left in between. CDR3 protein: CASSLASGTDTQYF. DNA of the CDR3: TGCGCCAGCAGCTTGGCTAGCGGCACAGATACGCAGTATTTT.

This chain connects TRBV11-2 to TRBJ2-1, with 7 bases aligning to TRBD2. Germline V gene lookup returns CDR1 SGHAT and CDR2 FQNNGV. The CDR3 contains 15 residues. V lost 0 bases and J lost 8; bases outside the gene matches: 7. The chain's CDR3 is CASSLEDSGWDEQFF. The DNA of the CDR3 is TGTGCCAGCAGCTTAGAGGATAGCGGGTGGGATGAGCAGTTCTTC.

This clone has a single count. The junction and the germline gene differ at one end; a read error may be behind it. This CDR3 is CASSLGLGETDTQYF. The DNA for the CDR3 is TGCGCCAGCAGCTTGGGTCTAGGCGAGACAGATACACAGTATTTT. The V and J genes are TRBV5-1 and TRBJ2-3, with D tentatively TRBD1 (5 bases). The CDR3 contains 15 residues. Germline V CDR1 and CDR2: SGHRS, YFSETQ.

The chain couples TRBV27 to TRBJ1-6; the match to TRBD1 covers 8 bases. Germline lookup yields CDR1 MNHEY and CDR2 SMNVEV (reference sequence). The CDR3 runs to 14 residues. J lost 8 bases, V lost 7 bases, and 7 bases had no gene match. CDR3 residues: CASKAQGADSPLHF. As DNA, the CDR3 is TGTGCCAGCAAGGCCCAGGGGGCGGATTCACCCCTCCACTTT.

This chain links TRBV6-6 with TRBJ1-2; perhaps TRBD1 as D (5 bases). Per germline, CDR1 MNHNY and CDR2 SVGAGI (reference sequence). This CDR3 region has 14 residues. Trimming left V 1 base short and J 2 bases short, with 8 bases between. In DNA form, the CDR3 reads TGTGCCAGCAGTTACTTAGACAGAAACTATGGCTACACCTTC. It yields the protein CASSYLDRNYGYTF.

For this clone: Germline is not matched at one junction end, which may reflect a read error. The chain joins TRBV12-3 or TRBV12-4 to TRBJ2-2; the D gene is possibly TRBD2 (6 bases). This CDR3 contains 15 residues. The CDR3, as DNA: TGTGCCAGCAGTTTACGTGGTTCGGACACCGGGGAGGTGTTTTTT. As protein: CASSLRGSDTGEVFF.

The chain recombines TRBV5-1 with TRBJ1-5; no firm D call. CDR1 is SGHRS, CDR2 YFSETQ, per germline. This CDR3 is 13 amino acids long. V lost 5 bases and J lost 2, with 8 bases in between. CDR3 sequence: CASRRPRNQPQHF. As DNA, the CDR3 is TGCGCCAGCAGAAGACCGCGCAATCAGCCCCAGCATTTT. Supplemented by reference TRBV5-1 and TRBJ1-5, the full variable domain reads KAGVTQTPRYLIKTRGQQVTLSCSPISGHRSVSWYQQTPGQGLQFLFEYFSETQRNKGNFPGRFSGRQFSNSRSEMNVSTLELGDSALYLCASRRPRNQPQHFGDGTRLSIL.

CDR3 sequence: CSARPGGSGYNEQFF. The CDR3, as DNA: TGCAGTGCTCGCCCTGGGGGGTCGGGATACAATGAGCAGTTCTTC. The chain has TRBV20-1 and TRBJ2-1, with D perhaps matching TRBD2 (6 bases). Trimming stripped 5 bases from V and 4 bases from J, with 18 bases between. CDR1 is DFQATT and CDR2 is SNEGSKA in the germline V gene (reference sequence). The CDR3 sequence is 15 residues long.